The 21 T cell receptor beta chains listed next were all sequenced from one sample in a study of T cell responses to AZD1222 COVID-19 vaccine. The table came from immunoSEQ multiplex PCR; TCRdb's copy has only in-frame clones and leaves some out. This sample has 100,000 to 150,000 clones; roughly nine tenths occur once, and the top ten carry under 4.5%. Material: peripheral blood, obtained on day 0 of AZD1222 vaccination. The receptors here all came from an adult in good health.

This chain uses TRBV25-1 with TRBJ1-1; unclear D gene. The germline V gene encodes CDR1 MGHDK and CDR2 SYGVNS. The CDR3 has 12 residues. V was cut by 2 bases and J by 1 base, with 2 bases left in between. In DNA, the CDR3 is TGTGCCAGCAGTGAACAGAACACTGAAGCTTTCTTT. Translated: CASSEQNTEAFF.

The chain employs TRBV4-2 and TRBJ2-1; 11 bases match TRBD2. CDR3 size: 14 residues. V was clipped by 4 bases and J by 10 bases; unmatched bases: 6. Germline values: CDR1 LGHNA, CDR2 YNFKEQ. CDR3 sequence (DNA): TGTGCCAGCAGCCCTGGACTAGCGGGCGGGGAGCAGTTCTTC. Protein: CASSPGLAGGEQFF.

The chain links TRBV4-1 to TRBJ2-1; perhaps TRBD1 as D (6 bases). The V and J ends lost 6 bases and 8 bases respectively, with 17 bases between them. CDR1 is MGHRA and CDR2 is YSYEKL in the germline V gene. There are 14 residues in the CDR3. In DNA, the CDR3 is TGCGCCAGCAGACAGGGTACCCTAGTCGATGAGCAGTTCTTC. This gives the protein CASRQGTLVDEQFF.

V gene TRBV23-1 combines with J gene TRBJ1-2, with D possibly matching TRBD1 (6 bases). TRBV23-1 is an open reading frame whose function is uncertain. V lost 8 bases to trimming and J lost 6 bases, with 16 bases between them. The CDR3 is made up of 13 amino acids. The CDR3 here is CASPKGGRNGYTF. The DNA of the CDR3 is TGCGCCAGCCCGAAGGGGGGGAGGAATGGCTACACCTTC.

V gene TRBV5-1 combines with J gene TRBJ1-5; 8 nucleotides match TRBD1. Germline assignment: CDR1 SGHRS and CDR2 YFSETQ. V was pared by 4 bases and J by 3 bases, with 9 bases of the junction left unmatched. The length of the CDR3 is 16 residues. CDR3 DNA: TGCGCCAGCAGCCCACTCCCGGGACAGGTCAATCAGCCCCAGCATTTT. Translation: CASSPLPGQVNQPQHF.

This clone was seen just once. The CDR3 region is CASSQQGASNEKLFF. In nucleotides, the CDR3 is TGTGCCAGCAGCCAACAGGGGGCGTCTAATGAAAAACTGTTTTTT. This chain uses TRBV3-1 (or the pseudogene TRBV3-2) with TRBJ1-4; TRBD1 aligns across 8 bases. The ends lost 2 bases at V and 3 bases at J; junction bases unmatched: 2. There are 15 residues in the CDR3. Germline assignment: CDR1 LGHDT and CDR2 YNNKEL (reference sequence).

CDR3 sequence: CASSESGRGGNPSYNEQFF. The CDR3 nucleotides are TGTGCCAGCAGTGAATCAGGTCGTGGGGGGAACCCCTCCTACAATGAGCAGTTCTTC. The chain is built from TRBV6-1 and TRBJ2-1; weak D call: TRBD2 (6 bases). V was cut by 2 bases and J by 0 bases, with 20 bases left in between. Per the germline V gene, CDR1 is MNHNS and CDR2 is SASEGT. The CDR3 totals 19 residues.

The chain is built from TRBV18 and TRBJ1-1; the D is unclear. The CDR3 runs 13 residues. V was cut by 3 bases and J by 5 bases, with 10 bases left in between. The germline V gene has CDR1 KGHSH and CDR2 LQKENI. CDR3 in DNA: TGTGCCAGCTCACCGGGAGAAGAGACTGAAGCTTTCTTT. This translates into CASSPGEETEAFF.

This clone was seen a single time. The rearrangement joins TRBV5-5 to TRBJ1-3; D call uncertain. The germline V and J ends were trimmed by 4 bases and 4 bases, with 15 bases remaining between them. The CDR3 extends over 15 amino acids. The germline V gene encodes CDR1 SGHKS and CDR2 YYEKEE (reference sequence). The DNA for the CDR3 is TGTGCCAGCAGCGCCGGTGGAGGGATCGGAAACACCATATATTTT. Encoded protein: CASSAGGGIGNTIYF.

This clone was detected only a few times. At the DNA level, this CDR3 is encoded by other sequences in the same sample as well. The chain carries TRBV24-1 and TRBJ1-4; D remains ambiguous. CDR1 is KGHDR, CDR2 SFDVKD, per germline. The V end was cut by 4 bases, the J end by 6 bases, with 5 bases between. The CDR3 consists of 12 residues. The CDR3 coding sequence is TGTGCCACCAGTGACCGCCATGAAAAACTGTTTTTT. Translated, it gives CATSDRHEKLFF.

The genes are TRBV7-9 and TRBJ2-2; 9 nucleotides align to TRBD1. The CDR3 length is 20 residues. Trimming at V came to 7 bases and at J to 2 bases, leaving 20 bases not matched to a gene. CDR1 and CDR2 from the germline V gene are SEHNR and FQNEAQ (reference sequence). CDR3 nucleotides: TGTGCCAGCACGCTTATTCGGGGCTACAGGGGGCAGAGCAACACCGGGGAGCTGTTTTTT. Its translation: CASTLIRGYRGQSNTGELFF.

This sequence joins TRBV13 and TRBJ2-3; 8 bases agree with TRBD2. Germline values: CDR1 PRHDT, CDR2 FYEKMQ (reference sequence). This CDR3 is built from 16 residues. After removal of 5 bases from V and 0 bases from J, the junction contained 7 bases not matched to a gene. The CDR3 DNA reads as TGTGCCAGCAGCGCCACTAGCGGACCAAGCACAGATACGCAGTATTTT. Its protein is CASSATSGPSTDTQYF.

This sequence joins TRBV7-9 and TRBJ1-1, with no clear D. There are 14 residues in the CDR3. V lost 7 bases, J lost 4 bases, and 16 bases lay in between. From germline, CDR1 is SEHNR and CDR2 FQNEAQ (reference sequence). CDR3 DNA sequence: TGTGCCAGCACCACCGTTGGGCCTGGCACTGAAGCTTTCTTT. Amino acids: CASTTVGPGTEAFF.

The V gene is TRBV5-6, the J gene TRBJ1-1, with D possibly TRBD1 on 6 matching bases. There are 12 residues in the CDR3. The germline V and J ends were trimmed by 6 bases and 4 bases, with 10 bases remaining between them. The germline gives CDR1 SGHDT, CDR2 YYEEEE. CDR3 protein: CASTVGATEAFF. CDR3 in DNA: TGTGCCAGCACCGTGGGGGCCACTGAAGCTTTCTTT. The full variable domain, completed using reference TRBV5-6 and TRBJ1-1, is DAGVTQSPTHLIKTRGQQVTLRCSPKSGHDTVSWYQQALGQGPQFIFQYYEEEERQRGNFPDRFSGHQFPNYSSELNVNALLLGDSALYLCASTVGATEAFFGQGTRLTVV.

The chain links TRBV5-1 to TRBJ2-7; the D is unclear. V shed 5 bases and J shed 4 bases, with 19 bases lying between them. The germline CDR1 and CDR2 sequences are SGHRS and YFSETQ. The length of the CDR3 is 15 residues. CDR3 DNA sequence: TGCGCCAGCAGACCCCGAGGAGAGGTTGGTTACGAGCAGTACTTC. Its protein is CASRPRGEVGYEQYF.

The chain carries TRBV29-1 and TRBJ2-7; TRBD2 matches 10 bases. CDR1 and CDR2 (germline): SQVTM, ANQGSEA. Trimming took 4 bases from V and 0 from J; bases not matched to a gene: 3. The CDR3 length is 14 residues. CDR3 sequence (DNA): TGCAGCGTTGGAACTAGCGGGGCCTCCTACGAGCAGTACTTC. Translation gives CSVGTSGASYEQYF.

This clone was seen more than once but under ten times. This rearrangement joins TRBV25-1 to TRBJ2-2, with TRBD1 identical over 9 bases. The CDR3 totals 16 residues. CDR1 is MGHDK and CDR2 is SYGVNS in the germline V gene. With V trimmed by 1 base and J by 6 bases, 6 bases remained unmatched. CDR3 amino acids: CASSELGQGSAGELFF. The CDR3 bases are TGTGCCAGCAGTGAATTGGGACAGGGATCAGCCGGGGAGCTGTTTTTT.

The CDR3 is CASWRPDPRQFYEQYF. In DNA form, the CDR3 reads TGCGCCAGCTGGCGCCCCGATCCGCGCCAATTCTACGAGCAGTACTTC. The gene calls are TRBV23-1 and TRBJ2-7; D remains unclear. TRBV23-1 carries the ORF label, with uncertain function. This CDR3 contains 16 residues. Trimming shortened V by 8 bases and J by 3 bases, and 23 bases separated the two germline ends.

The chain couples TRBV6-2 or TRBV6-3 to TRBJ2-7; either TRBD1 or TRBD2 may fit D (5 bases each). CDR1 and CDR2 (germline): MNHEY, SVGEGT. V lost 0 bases to trimming and J lost 6 bases, with 15 bases between them. This CDR3 contains 15 residues. CDR3 bases: TGTGCCAGCAGTTACTCCCACAGGTCTGAGGGCGAGCAGTACTTC. Amino acids: CASSYSHRSEGEQYF.

The V and J genes are TRBV6-5 and TRBJ1-4; D is perhaps TRBD1 (5 bases). The CDR3 has 14 amino acids. V was trimmed by 9 bases and J by 4 bases, leaving 15 bases between them. Per the germline V gene, CDR1 is MNHEY and CDR2 is SVGAGI. As DNA, the CDR3 is TGTGCCAGTCTATCAGGGTGGATTAATGAAAAACTGTTTTTT. This translates into CASLSGWINEKLFF.

This chain joins TRBV20-1 and TRBJ2-7; no reliable D call. Trimming removed 5 bases at V and 7 bases at J, with 9 bases between. The germline V gene has CDR1 DFQATT and CDR2 SNEGSKA (reference sequence). The length of the CDR3 is 10 residues. CDR3 sequence reads: CSASLGEQYF. The CDR3 coding sequence is TGCAGTGCTTCCTTAGGGGAGCAGTACTTC.